Following are 26 T cell receptor beta chains from one sample sequenced in a study of blood T cell repertoires in COVID-19. Generated by immunoSEQ multiplex PCR, the TCRdb table keeps only in-frame clones and is missing some. The sample carries about 49,000 clones, 93% recorded once. Specimen: peripheral blood. Every receptor here comes from a man between 60 and 75 years old with COVID-19, enrolled during active disease.

The chain links TRBV9 to TRBJ2-3; 10 bases are shared with TRBD1. V was pared by 3 bases and J by 2 bases, with 3 bases of the junction left unmatched. The length of the CDR3 is 15 residues. Germline V CDR1 and CDR2: SGDLS, YYNGEE. The CDR3 spells CASSAGQGNTDTQYF. The CDR3 coding sequence is TGTGCCAGCAGCGCGGGACAGGGGAACACAGATACGCAGTATTTT.

The chain employs TRBV27 and TRBJ1-2, with TRBD1 matching 11 bases. The CDR3 contains 16 residues. Germline V gives CDR1 MNHEY, CDR2 SMNVEV (reference sequence). After removal of 4 bases from V and 8 bases from J, the junction contained 12 bases not matched to a gene. CDR3 bases: TGTGCCAGCAGTTCAGGGGTGGGGGACAGGGGGTTCGGCTACACCTTC. Translation gives CASSSGVGDRGFGYTF.

The chain joins TRBV6-6 to TRBJ1-1; D gene uncertain. V lost 6 bases, J lost 2 bases, and 10 bases lay in between. Germline-derived CDR1 and CDR2 are MNHNY and SVGAGI (reference sequence). There are 13 residues in the CDR3. The DNA for the CDR3 is TGTGCCAGCAGCCCGGGAGTAAACACTGAAGCTTTCTTT. Its translation is CASSPGVNTEAFF.

As DNA, the CDR3 is TGTGCCAGTAGTATAAGGAGGGATGAAGCTTTCTTT. This sequence encodes CASSIRRDEAFF. The rearrangement uses TRBV19 and TRBJ1-1; D gene ambiguous. V lost 2 bases to trimming and J lost 7 bases, with 8 bases between them. Germline V gene data show CDR1 as LNHDA and CDR2 as SQIVND (reference sequence). This CDR3 region has 12 residues.

The CDR3 sequence is CASTYSREIGELFF. CDR3 coding DNA: TGTGCCAGCACCTACTCCAGGGAAATCGGGGAGCTGTTTTTT. The chain links TRBV6-6 to TRBJ2-2; a weak D match, TRBD1 (5 bases). V lost 7 bases and J lost 7, with 16 bases in between. CDR1 MNHNY and CDR2 SVGAGI come from the germline V gene (reference sequence). There are 14 residues in the CDR3.

The chain is built from TRBV12-3 or TRBV12-4 and TRBJ1-1, with D unclear. V was clipped by 1 base and J by 10 bases, with 4 bases between them. The CDR3 is 10 amino acids. The CDR3 here is CASSLGGAFF. CDR3 coding DNA: TGTGCCAGCAGTTTAGGAGGAGCTTTCTTT.

This clone came up once. V usage is TRBV30 and J usage is TRBJ2-3; D perhaps matches TRBD1 (5 bases). This CDR3 is 14 amino acids long. The germline V gene encodes CDR1 GTSNPN and CDR2 SVGIG (reference sequence). V gave up 2 bases and J gave up 3 bases, with 12 bases separating them. The CDR3 sequence: CAWSLNYRTDTQYF. The CDR3 DNA reads TGTGCCTGGAGTCTTAATTACAGGACAGATACGCAGTATTTT.

The chain employs TRBV10-3 and TRBJ2-2, with a possible D match to TRBD2 (6 bases). This CDR3 is built from 14 residues. V was cut by 5 bases and J by 2 bases, with 9 bases left in between. CDR1 and CDR2 from the germline V gene are ENHRY and SYGVKD. This CDR3 reads CAISSGTNTGELFF. CDR3 nucleotide sequence: TGTGCCATCAGTTCCGGGACTAACACCGGGGAGCTGTTTTTT.

The chain has TRBV9 and TRBJ2-3, with TRBD2 identical over 10 bases. V lost 4 bases to trimming and J lost 4 bases; unmatched junction nucleotides: 3. The germline CDR1 and CDR2 sequences are SGDLS and YYNGEE. This CDR3 comprises 14 residues. Written as DNA, the CDR3 is TGTGCCAGCAGCACTAGCGGGACCTCAGATACGCAGTATTTT. This codes for CASSTSGTSDTQYF. Together with reference TRBV9 and TRBJ2-3, the CDR3 gives the full variable domain: DSGVTQTPKHLITATGQRVTLRCSPRSGDLSVYWYQQSLDQGLQFLIQYYNGEERAKGNILERFSAQQFPDLHSELNLSSLELGDSALYFCASSTSGTSDTQYFGPGTRLTVL.

This chain joins TRBV27 and TRBJ2-2; TRBD1 aligns across 7 bases. CDR3 length: 16 residues. The V gene end was trimmed by 4 bases and the J gene end by 4 bases; junction bases not matched to a gene: 9. Germline lookup yields CDR1 MNHEY and CDR2 SMNVEV (reference sequence). Here the CDR3 reads CASSSHPTGPTGELFF. CDR3 bases: TGTGCCAGCAGTTCGCACCCGACAGGGCCCACCGGGGAGCTGTTTTTT.

This clone was counted once. The chain recombines TRBV2 with TRBJ1-1; TRBD1 aligns across 7 bases. V shed 8 bases, J shed 3 bases, and the junction held 6 bases outside the gene matches. Per the germline V gene, CDR1 is SNHLY and CDR2 is FYNNEI. This CDR3 has 13 residues. CDR3 region: CASGNDRDTEAFF. For the CDR3, the DNA is TGTGCCAGCGGAAACGACAGGGACACTGAAGCTTTCTTT.

The rearrangement joins TRBV6-5 to TRBJ1-1; TRBD1 agrees at 8 bases. The CDR3 consists of 15 residues. V lost 7 bases to trimming and J lost 1 base; unmatched junction nucleotides: 8. Per germline, CDR1 MNHEY and CDR2 SVGAGI. The chain's CDR3 is CASNMQGASNTEAFF. The CDR3 coding sequence is TGTGCCAGCAACATGCAGGGGGCTTCGAACACTGAAGCTTTCTTT.

The rearrangement links TRBV10-3 to TRBJ1-2, with D tentatively TRBD1 (5 bases). This CDR3 is built from 15 residues. CDR1 ENHRY and CDR2 SYGVKD come from the germline V gene. Trimming pared 3 bases from V and 5 bases from J, leaving 16 bases between. CDR3 bases: TGTGCCATCAGTGAAAAGGGGCCGATTTGGTATGGCTACACCTTC. It specifies CAISEKGPIWYGYTF.

This chain connects TRBV5-1 to TRBJ2-3; a weak D match, TRBD1 (6 bases). The V gene lost 6 bases and the J gene lost 6 bases, with 20 bases spanning the gap. Germline CDR1 reads SGHRS; CDR2 reads YFSETQ. This CDR3 comprises 15 residues. The CDR3, as DNA: TGCGCCAGCACCAACAGGGCGACTTTTTTGGATACGCAGTATTTT. Translating gives CASTNRATFLDTQYF.

J is TRBJ2-5 and V is TRBV5-1; D is perhaps TRBD2 (6 bases). Per the germline V gene, CDR1 is SGHRS and CDR2 is YFSETQ. V was shortened by 8 bases and J by 4 bases, with 24 bases between the two germline ends. The CDR3 contains 16 residues. The CDR3 region is CASRRDGSGISETQYF. CDR3 nucleotides: TGCGCCAGTCGGCGGGACGGCTCAGGCATCTCAGAGACCCAGTACTTC.

J is TRBJ1-5 and V is TRBV7-2; 8 bases are a match to TRBD1. CDR1 and CDR2 from the germline V gene are SGHTA and FQGNSA. The CDR3 is 15 residues long. After removal of 5 bases from V and 1 base from J, the junction contained 4 bases not matched to a gene. CDR3 DNA: TGTGCCAGCAGCGGACGGACAGGGAGCAATCAGCCCCAGCATTTT. This encodes CASSGRTGSNQPQHF.

V and J are TRBV4-2 and TRBJ2-3; perhaps TRBD2 as D (7 bases). The V end lost 2 bases, the J end lost 0 bases, and 12 bases lay between the germline ends. The CDR3 has 16 residues. Germline V gene sequence: CDR1 LGHNA, CDR2 YNFKEQ. DNA for the CDR3: TGTGCCAGCAGCCAACGAGGGGGGGGAAGCACAGATACGCAGTATTTT. It is translated as CASSQRGGGSTDTQYF.

This clone was picked up one time. This rearrangement joins TRBV6-6 to TRBJ1-3; D gene unclear. Germline loops: CDR1 MNHNY, CDR2 SVGAGI (reference sequence). There are 14 residues in the CDR3. V lost 6 bases, J lost 4 bases, and 13 bases lay in between. CDR3 nucleotides: TGTGCCAGCAGGCAGACATCTCTGGGAAACACCATATATTTT. Protein: CASRQTSLGNTIYF.

The chain carries TRBV7-2 and TRBJ2-2, with TRBD1 identical over 9 bases. CDR1 and CDR2 (germline): SGHTA, FQGNSA. This CDR3 has 15 amino acids. Trimming took 5 bases from V and 7 from J; bases not matched to a gene: 8. CDR3 nucleotides: TGTGCCAGCAGCCCCCAACAGGGGGCGGGCGGGGAGCTGTTTTTT. Amino acids: CASSPQQGAGGELFF.

The chain links TRBV11-2 to TRBJ1-5; 7 bases are a match to TRBD1. CDR1 and CDR2 from the germline V gene are SGHAT and FQNNGV. The CDR3 is made up of 13 amino acids. J was trimmed by 11 bases and V by 2 bases; bases with no gene match: 6. In DNA, the CDR3 is TGTGCCAGCAGCTTATTCCCGGGACAGTCCCAGCATTTT. It yields the protein CASSLFPGQSQHF.

V gene TRBV27 combines with J gene TRBJ1-5; no firm D call. Trimming removed 2 bases at V and 4 bases at J, with 6 bases between. CDR1 and CDR2 (germline): MNHEY, SMNVEV (reference sequence). The CDR3 spans 13 residues. The CDR3 nucleotides are TGTGCCAGCAGTTTAGGAGAGAATCAGCCCCAGCATTTT. The encoded protein is CASSLGENQPQHF.

V usage is TRBV4-1 and J usage is TRBJ2-1; D is unclear. This CDR3 comprises 13 residues. Germline assignment: CDR1 MGHRA and CDR2 YSYEKL. V was clipped by 0 bases and J by 3 bases, with 3 bases between them. CDR3 DNA: TGCGCCAGCAGCCAAGACAACTACAATGAGCAGTTCTTC. Translating gives CASSQDNYNEQFF.

This clone appeared once. This chain links TRBV9 with TRBJ2-3, with 7 bases identical to TRBD1. The CDR3 has 17 amino acids. The germline gives CDR1 SGDLS, CDR2 YYNGEE. Trimming removed 1 base from V and 2 bases from J; junction bases left unmatched: 10. In nucleotides, the CDR3 is TGTGCCAGCAGCGTATTTCCCGAGGGGGCGCCCACAGATACGCAGTATTTT. Translation gives CASSVFPEGAPTDTQYF.

The CDR3 reads CASTGTAGRGNTEAFF. The CDR3 nucleotides read TGTGCCAGCACCGGGACAGCCGGAAGAGGTAACACTGAAGCTTTCTTT. The chain carries TRBV5-6 and TRBJ1-1, with 7 bases lining up with TRBD1. CDR1 and CDR2 from the germline V gene are SGHDT and YYEEEE. The V and J ends lost 6 bases and 2 bases, in that order; junction bases with no gene match: 13. CDR3 length: 16 amino acids. Full variable domain (remainder filled in from reference TRBV5-6 and TRBJ1-1): DAGVTQSPTHLIKTRGQQVTLRCSPKSGHDTVSWYQQALGQGPQFIFQYYEEEERQRGNFPDRFSGHQFPNYSSELNVNALLLGDSALYLCASTGTAGRGNTEAFFGQGTRLTVV.

V gene TRBV4-1 combines with J gene TRBJ2-7, with D perhaps matching TRBD2 (6 bases). The V gene's germline CDR1 is MGHRA and CDR2 YSYEKL. The CDR3 length is 15 residues. Trimming took off 3 bases at V and 1 base at J, with 13 bases between the two ends. The CDR3 protein is CASSQNLAPSYEQYF. In nucleotides, the CDR3 is TGCGCCAGCAGCCAGAACCTAGCGCCATCCTACGAGCAGTACTTC.

The chain has TRBV7-9 and TRBJ2-7; TRBD2 might be the D (5 bases). This CDR3 has 15 amino acids. Germline V CDR1 and CDR2: SEHNR, FQNEAQ (reference sequence). Trimming took off 4 bases at V and 3 bases at J, with 16 bases between the two ends. CDR3 bases: TGTGCCAGCAGCTCGACTACAAGAGGCCTCTACGAGCAGTACTTC. Residues: CASSSTTRGLYEQYF.